This T cell receptor beta chain comes out of a study of T cell repertoires in aging, cancer and after chemotherapy. A mixed TRB-A/B primer pool amplified rearranged TRB by multiplex touch-down PCR. A single record per CDR3 protein comes from TCRdb applying MiXCR to the multiplex PCR reads. The sample has 1,200 or so distinct CDR3 sequences; roughly 27% are singletons. TCR beta rearrangements were amplified from peripheral blood genomic DNA. Findings and limits, study-wide: Hematological cancer patients had lymphoid organ infiltration that may impair thymic emigration or T cell expansion. In cancer patients, declining TCR diversity with age involved lost richness and lost evenness. In each cancer cohort, median generation probability increased across chemotherapy, suggesting thymic output rebounded.

This CDR3 contains 15 residues. V was shortened by 3 bases and J by 4 bases, with 16 bases between the two germline ends. CDR1 DFQATT and CDR2 SNEGSKA come from the germline V gene (reference sequence). This clonotype is classed as medium-sized (0.01 to 0.1%). The target antigen is unknown. This clonotype was obtained from a human donor with a blood cancer. Sequenced: blood. V and J are TRBV20-1 and TRBJ2-1; a weak D match, TRBD2 (6 bases). Here the CDR3 reads CSASLLGLPYNEQFF. The CDR3 DNA follows: TGCAGTGCTAGCTTATTGGGACTCCCGTACAATGAGCAGTTCTTC.